This paragraph reports one T cell receptor (beta chain). This specimen comes from a study of T-cell reconstitution after alpha-beta-depleted transplantation in children. CDR1 DFQATT and CDR2 SNEGSKA come from the germline V gene (reference sequence). Germline trimming cut 4 bases from V and 1 base from J; bases unmatched to any gene: 6. The CDR3 contains 15 residues. During its preparation, the TCRbeta library received unique molecular identifiers. TCRdb reanalysed the PCR reads using MiXCR and keeps one entry per CDR3 protein. The table includes approximately 510,000 distinct CDR3 sequences, around 17% detected once.

This sequence was found in a human donor who donated a stem cell graft to a child with acute lymphoblastic leukemia. The specimen was PBMCs from the stem cell graft donor, collected from the stem cell graft. The chain joins TRBV20-1 to TRBJ2-1; 8 bases fit TRBD1. CDR3 bases: TGCAGTGCTAATGGACAGGGTCGGTCCTACAATGAGCAGTTCTTC. Translating gives CSANGQGRSYNEQFF.